This TCR beta chain was obtained from a study of PD-1 blockade in classical Hodgkin lymphoma. There are 15 residues in the CDR3. V was clipped by 4 bases and J by 3 bases; unmatched bases: 8. Germline loops: CDR1 SGHRS, CDR2 YFSETQ. With no exception, relapse followed autologous stem cell transplantation in all patients, and brentuximab vedotin exposure varied. Clones were read by immunoSEQ multiplex PCR, and TCRdb kept only the in-frame ones, dropping some. Among about 25,000 clones listed, under 90% were seen once. Whole-study results and caveats: Newly diagnosed patients and complete responders had comparable diversity at baseline.

As to this clone: Its antigen is undetermined.

The input for sequencing was peripheral blood mononuclear cells (PBMCs), taken at baseline. The receptor comes from a human donor with classical Hodgkin lymphoma. This chain joins TRBV5-1 and TRBJ2-7; 9 bases align to TRBD1. The DNA for the CDR3 is TGCGCCAGCAGCACCGGGACAGGGCTAAACTACGAGCAGTACTTC. It encodes CASSTGTGLNYEQYF.